The present entry profiles one T cell receptor (beta chain) with its context. This record belongs to a study of CD8+ T cells in alopecia areata. Across the whole study: For the treated group, dosing was oral tofacitinib at 5 to 10 mg twice daily.

V shed 6 bases, J shed 0 bases, and the junction held 5 bases outside the gene matches. Germline CDR1 SGHRS, CDR2 YFSETQ. The CDR3 length is 14 residues. cDNA prepared by RNA extraction and subsequent reverse transcription served as the template for sequencing. TCRdb keeps only in-frame clones here, not all; method: immunoSEQ multiplex PCR. The repertoire holds more than 150,000 clones, around 50% seen once, with less than 20% in the top ten. This clonotype was sampled from a human donor with alopecia areata. The material sequenced was CD8+ T cells sorted from blood, taken at week 0. This chain joins TRBV5-1 and TRBJ2-7; 8 bases agree with TRBD1. The CDR3 spells CASTTGTGSYEQYF. In nucleotides, the CDR3 is TGCGCCAGCACCACAGGGACAGGCTCCTACGAGCAGTACTTC.